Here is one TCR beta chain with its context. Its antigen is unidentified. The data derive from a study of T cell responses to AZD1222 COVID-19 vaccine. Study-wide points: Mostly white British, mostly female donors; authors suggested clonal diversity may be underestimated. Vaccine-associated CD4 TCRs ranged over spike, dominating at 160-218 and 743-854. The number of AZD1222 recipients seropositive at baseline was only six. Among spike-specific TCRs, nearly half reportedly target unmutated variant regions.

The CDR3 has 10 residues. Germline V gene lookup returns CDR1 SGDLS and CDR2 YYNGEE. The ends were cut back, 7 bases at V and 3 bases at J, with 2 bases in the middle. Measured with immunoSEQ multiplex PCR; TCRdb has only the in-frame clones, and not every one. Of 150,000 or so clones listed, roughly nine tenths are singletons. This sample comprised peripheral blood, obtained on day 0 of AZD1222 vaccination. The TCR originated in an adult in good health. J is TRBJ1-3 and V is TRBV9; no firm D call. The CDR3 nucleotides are TGTGCCAGCGGTGGAAACACCATATATTTT. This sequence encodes CASGGNTIYF.